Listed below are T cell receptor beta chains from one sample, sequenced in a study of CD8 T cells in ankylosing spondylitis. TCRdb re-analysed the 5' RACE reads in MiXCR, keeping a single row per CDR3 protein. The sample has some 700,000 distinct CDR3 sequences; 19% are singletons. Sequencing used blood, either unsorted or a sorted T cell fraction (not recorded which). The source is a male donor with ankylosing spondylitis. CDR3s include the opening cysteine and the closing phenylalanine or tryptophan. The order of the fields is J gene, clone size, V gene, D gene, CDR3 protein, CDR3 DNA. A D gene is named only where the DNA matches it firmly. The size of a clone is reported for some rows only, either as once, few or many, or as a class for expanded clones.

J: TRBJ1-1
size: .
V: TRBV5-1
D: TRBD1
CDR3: CASSWRTGDPTEAFF
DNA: TGCGCCAGCAGCTGGAGGACAGGGGACCCCACTGAAGCTTTCTTT

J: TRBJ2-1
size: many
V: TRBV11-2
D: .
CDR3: CASSLEANEQFF
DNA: TGTGCCAGCAGCTTAGAAGCCAATGAGCAGTTCTTC

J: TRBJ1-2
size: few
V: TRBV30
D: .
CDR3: CAWTPDSNYGYTF
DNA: TGTGCCTGGACCCCGGACAGTAACTATGGCTACACCTTC

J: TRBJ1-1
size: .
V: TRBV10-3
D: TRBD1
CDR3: CAISGTTGGEAFF
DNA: TGTGCCATCAGTGGTACAACAGGGGGTGAAGCTTTCTTT

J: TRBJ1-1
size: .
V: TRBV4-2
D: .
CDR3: CASSQEGGLNTEAFF
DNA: TGTGCCAGCAGCCAAGAAGGGGGGCTGAACACTGAAGCTTTCTTT

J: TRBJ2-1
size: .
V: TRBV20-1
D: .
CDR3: CSASPPGKRNERFF
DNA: TGCAGTGCATCCCCGCCGGGTAAACGCAATGAGCGGTTCTTC

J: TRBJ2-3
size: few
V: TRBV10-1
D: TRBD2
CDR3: CASSESGGLGAYF
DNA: TGCGCCAGCAGTGAGTCCGGGGGACTAGGGGCCTATTTT

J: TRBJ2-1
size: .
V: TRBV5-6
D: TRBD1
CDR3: CASSRGTGGANEQFF
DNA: TGTGCCAGCAGCCGAGGGACAGGGGGGGCCAATGAGCAGTTCTTC

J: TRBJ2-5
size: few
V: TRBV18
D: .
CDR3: CASSPSDAVMTQYF
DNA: TGTGCCAGCTCACCAAGCGACGCTGTAATGACCCAGTACTTC

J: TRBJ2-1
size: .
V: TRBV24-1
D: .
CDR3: CATSDPLKGRNEQFF
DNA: TGTGCCACCAGTGACCCCCTTAAGGGACGTAATGAGCAGTTCTTC

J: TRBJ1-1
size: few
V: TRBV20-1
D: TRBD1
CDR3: CSAAPGGRDTEAFF
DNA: TGCAGTGCTGCCCCAGGGGGCAGGGACACTGAAGCTTTCTTT

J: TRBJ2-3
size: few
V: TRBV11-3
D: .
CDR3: CASSHQGGPSTDTQYF
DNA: TGTGCCAGCAGCCATCAAGGGGGGCCGAGCACAGATACGCAGTATTTT

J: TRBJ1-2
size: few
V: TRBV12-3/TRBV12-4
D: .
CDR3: CASNPGLGEYGYTF
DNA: TGTGCCAGCAACCCGGGATTAGGGGAATATGGCTACACCTTC

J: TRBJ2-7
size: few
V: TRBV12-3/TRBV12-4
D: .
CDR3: CASSPQSGWGAREQYF
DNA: TGTGCCAGCAGTCCTCAATCGGGTTGGGGGGCGCGTGAGCAGTACTTC

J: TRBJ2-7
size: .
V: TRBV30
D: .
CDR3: CAWSEQGYEQYF
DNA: TGTGCCTGGAGTGAGCAGGGCTACGAGCAGTACTTC

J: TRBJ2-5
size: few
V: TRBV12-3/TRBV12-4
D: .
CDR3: CASSPVRTAGEETQYF
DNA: TGTGCCAGCAGTCCCGTCCGGACCGCCGGCGAAGAGACCCAGTACTTC

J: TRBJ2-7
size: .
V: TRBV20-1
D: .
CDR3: CSAAPAGYEQYF
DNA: TGCAGTGCCGCCCCCGCGGGGTACGAGCAGTACTTC

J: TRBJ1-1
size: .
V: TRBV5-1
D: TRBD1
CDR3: CASSLRGGAGEAFF
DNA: TGCGCCAGCAGCTTGAGAGGGGGCGCGGGTGAAGCTTTCTTT

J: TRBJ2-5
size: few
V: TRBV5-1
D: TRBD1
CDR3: CASSPTGTAQETQYF
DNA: TGCGCCAGCAGCCCCACCGGGACAGCCCAAGAGACCCAGTACTTC

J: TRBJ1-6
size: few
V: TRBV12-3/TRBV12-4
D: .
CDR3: CASSLTTGGNSPLHF
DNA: TGTGCCAGCAGTTTAACTACAGGTGGTAATTCACCCCTCCACTTT

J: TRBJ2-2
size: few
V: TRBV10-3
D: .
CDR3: CAIRPGPNTGELFF
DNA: TGTGCCATCAGGCCGGGACCCAACACCGGGGAGCTGTTTTTT

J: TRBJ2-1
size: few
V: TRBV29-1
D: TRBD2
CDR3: CSVDPSGSFMDEQFF
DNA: TGCAGCGTTGACCCTAGCGGGAGCTTCATGGATGAGCAGTTCTTC

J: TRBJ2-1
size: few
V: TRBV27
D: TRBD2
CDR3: CASSNTAGAYNEQFF
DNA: TGTGCCAGCAGTAACACAGCGGGGGCCTACAATGAGCAGTTCTTC

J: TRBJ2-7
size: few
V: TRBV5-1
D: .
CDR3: CASSPLPGQFEQYF
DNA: TGCGCCAGCAGCCCTCTCCCTGGACAGTTCGAGCAGTACTTC

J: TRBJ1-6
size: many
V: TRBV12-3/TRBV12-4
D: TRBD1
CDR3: CASRPGGSSYNSPLHF
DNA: TGTGCCAGCAGACCAGGGGGGAGCTCCTATAATTCACCCCTCCACTTT

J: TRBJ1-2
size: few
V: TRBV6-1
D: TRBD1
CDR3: CASTGQGRAYGYTF
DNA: TGTGCCAGCACCGGACAGGGGAGAGCCTATGGCTACACCTTC

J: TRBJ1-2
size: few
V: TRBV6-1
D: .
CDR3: CASSGWENYGYTF
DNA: TGTGCCAGCAGCGGGTGGGAGAACTATGGCTACACCTTC

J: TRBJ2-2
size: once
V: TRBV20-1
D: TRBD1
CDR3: CSARRRTGNTGELFF
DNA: TGCAGTGCTAGACGTAGGACAGGGAACACCGGGGAGCTGTTTTTT

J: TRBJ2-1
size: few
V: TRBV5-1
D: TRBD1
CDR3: CASSPGGEYNEQFF
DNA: TGCGCCAGCAGCCCAGGGGGCGAATACAATGAGCAGTTCTTC

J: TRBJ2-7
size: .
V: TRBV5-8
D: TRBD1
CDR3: CASSLGVTGRFSDEQYF
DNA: TGTGCCAGCAGCTTGGGTGTGACAGGGAGATTTTCGGACGAGCAGTACTTC

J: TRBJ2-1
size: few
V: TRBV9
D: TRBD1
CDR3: CASSVEDRGLFF
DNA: TGTGCCAGCAGCGTAGAGGACAGGGGTTTATTCTTC

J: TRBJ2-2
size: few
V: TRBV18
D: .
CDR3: CASSPIRSGELFF
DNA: TGTGCCAGCTCACCAATTAGGAGCGGGGAGCTGTTTTTT

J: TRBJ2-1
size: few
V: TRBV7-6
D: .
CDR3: CASSPSGYEQFF
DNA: TGTGCCAGCAGCCCGTCAGGGTATGAGCAGTTCTTC

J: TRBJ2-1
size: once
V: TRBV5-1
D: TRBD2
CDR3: CASSTGLAGNNEQFF
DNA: TGCGCCAGCAGCACCGGACTAGCGGGGAACAATGAGCAGTTCTTC

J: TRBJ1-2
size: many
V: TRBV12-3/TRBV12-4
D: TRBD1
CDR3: CASMTGAYGYTF
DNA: TGTGCCAGCATGACAGGGGCCTATGGCTACACCTTC

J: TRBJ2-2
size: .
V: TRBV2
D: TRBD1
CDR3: CASSSGTGLVLRDTGELFF
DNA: TGTGCCAGCAGTTCTGGGACAGGGTTGGTGTTAAGGGACACCGGGGAGCTGTTTTTT

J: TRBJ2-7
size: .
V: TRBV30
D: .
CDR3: CAWSVRRYPYEQYF
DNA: TGTGCCTGGAGTGTCAGGAGGTATCCCTACGAGCAGTACTTC

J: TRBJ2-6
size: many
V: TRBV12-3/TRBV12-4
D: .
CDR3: CASTGSSGANVLTF
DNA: TGTGCCAGCACCGGAAGCTCTGGGGCCAACGTCCTGACTTTC

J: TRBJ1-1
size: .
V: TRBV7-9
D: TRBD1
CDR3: CASSWTGVSTEAFF
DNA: TGTGCCAGCAGCTGGACAGGGGTGAGCACTGAAGCTTTCTTT

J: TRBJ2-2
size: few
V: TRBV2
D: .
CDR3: CASSEGRKQGSGELFF
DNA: TGTGCCAGCAGTGAAGGCCGCAAACAAGGGAGCGGGGAGCTGTTTTTT

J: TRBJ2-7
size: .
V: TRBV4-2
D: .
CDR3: CASSQGDPLTPYEQYF
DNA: TGTGCCAGCAGCCAAGGTGACCCACTCACCCCCTACGAGCAGTACTTC

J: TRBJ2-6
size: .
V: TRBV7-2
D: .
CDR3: CASSLTPTGANVLTF
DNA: TGTGCCAGCAGCTTGACCCCAACTGGGGCCAACGTCCTGACTTTC

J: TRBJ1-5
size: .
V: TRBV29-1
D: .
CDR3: CSVRQGNQPQHF
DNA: TGCAGCGTGAGACAAGGCAATCAGCCCCAGCATTTT

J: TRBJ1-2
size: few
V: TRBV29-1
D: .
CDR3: CSVLDGYGYTF
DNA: TGCAGCGTGCTGGACGGGTATGGCTACACCTTC

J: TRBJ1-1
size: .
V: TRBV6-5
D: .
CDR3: CASSYSPTANTEAFF
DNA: TGTGCCAGCAGTTACTCCCCGACAGCCAACACTGAAGCTTTCTTT

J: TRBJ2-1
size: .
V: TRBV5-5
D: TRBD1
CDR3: CASSLNEGQGKGVGFF
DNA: TGTGCCAGCAGCTTGAATGAGGGACAGGGAAAAGGGGTTGGGTTCTTC

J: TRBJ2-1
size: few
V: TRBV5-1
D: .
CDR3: CASSLFGSSLDEQFF
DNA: TGCGCCAGCAGCTTGTTTGGCAGTTCCTTGGATGAGCAGTTCTTC

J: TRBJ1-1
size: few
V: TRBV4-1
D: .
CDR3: CASSQRTAGTEAFF
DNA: TGCGCCAGCAGCCAAAGGACCGCGGGTACTGAAGCTTTCTTT

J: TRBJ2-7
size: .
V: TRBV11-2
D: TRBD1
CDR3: CASSAGTALEQYF
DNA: TGTGCCAGCAGCGCCGGGACAGCCTTGGAGCAGTACTTC

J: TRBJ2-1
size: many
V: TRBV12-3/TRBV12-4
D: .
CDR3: CASSSNNSPSGEQFF
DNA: TGTGCCAGCAGTTCCAACAATTCGCCTTCAGGGGAGCAGTTCTTC

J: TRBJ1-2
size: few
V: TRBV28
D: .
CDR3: CASSSLWGYTF
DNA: TGTGCCAGCAGTTCTCTTTGGGGCTACACCTTC

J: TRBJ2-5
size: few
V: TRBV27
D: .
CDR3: CASSLLGGETQYF
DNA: TGTGCCAGCAGTTTACTGGGGGGTGAGACCCAGTACTTC